Listed here are 10 T cell receptor beta chains from one sample, sequenced in a study of cytomegalovirus exposure and HLA in healthy donors. PCR was performed using 60 Vbeta and 13 Jbeta primers. Produced via immunoSEQ multiplex PCR; TCRdb's table is partial and in-frame only. The data show more than 85,000 clones, approximately 76% seen once. The sequencing input was PBMCs. The receptors originated from a woman in her forties or fifties in good health and CMV-seropositive.

For this clone: The junction does not match germline at one end; this may be a read error. The V gene is TRBV7-9, the J gene TRBJ2-7; TRBD1 matches at 8 bases. From germline, CDR1 is SEHNR and CDR2 FQNEAQ (reference sequence). The length of the CDR3 is 13 residues. CDR3: CSSSRGQAYEQYF. The DNA of the CDR3 is TGTTCCAGCAGCCGGGGACAGGCCTACGAGCAGTACTTC.

A single count supports this clone. The rearrangement uses TRBV6-5 and TRBJ1-2; D is undetermined. Germline-derived CDR1 and CDR2 are MNHEY and SVGAGI. Deletions cut 7 bases from V and 6 bases from J, with 15 bases between. The CDR3 sequence is 13 residues long. The CDR3 reads CASKLARLDGYTF. Here the CDR3 DNA reads TGTGCCAGCAAACTCGCTCGGTTAGATGGCTACACCTTC.

The J gene is TRBJ1-2, the V gene TRBV6-1; D is perhaps TRBD1 (5 bases). The CDR3 contains 12 residues. Germline V gives CDR1 MNHNS, CDR2 SASEGT. V was shortened by 6 bases and J by 7 bases, with 12 bases between the two germline ends. Here the CDR3 DNA reads TGTGCCAGCAGCCGGATGGGGGGTGGCTACACCTTC. Translation: CASSRMGGGYTF.

The genes are TRBV5-1 and TRBJ2-3; a weak D match, TRBD2 (5 bases). V lost 0 bases, J lost 0 bases, and 11 bases lay in between. This CDR3 spans 16 amino acids. Germline values: CDR1 SGHRS, CDR2 YFSETQ. The CDR3 DNA reads TGCGCCAGCAGCTTGGGTGCGGGCCCGAGCACAGATACGCAGTATTTT. Its translation is CASSLGAGPSTDTQYF.

The V gene is TRBV25-1, the J gene TRBJ2-2, with D possibly TRBD2 on 5 matching bases. This CDR3 is 11 amino acids long. Trimming stripped 6 bases from V and 7 bases from J, with 6 bases between. The germline CDR1 and CDR2 sequences are MGHDK and SYGVNS. CDR3 protein: CASRAGGELFF. The CDR3 DNA reads as TGTGCCAGCAGGGCGGGCGGGGAGCTGTTTTTT.

This chain uses TRBV5-1 with TRBJ1-2; 10 bases agree with TRBD1. The CDR3 sequence is 13 residues long. Trimming took 3 bases from V and 7 from J; bases not matched to a gene: 3. The germline V gene has CDR1 SGHRS and CDR2 YFSETQ. CDR3 protein: CASSSGTGVGYTF. For the CDR3, the DNA is TGCGCCAGCAGCTCCGGGACAGGGGTTGGCTACACCTTC.

This clone appeared a few times. The chain uses TRBV7-9 and TRBJ2-7; TRBD2 aligns across 9 bases. Germline CDR1 and CDR2: SEHNR and FQNEAQ (reference sequence). The CDR3 spans 15 residues. J was trimmed by 5 bases and V by 2 bases; bases with no gene match: 7. The CDR3 here is CASSLLAGGPHEQYF. The CDR3 DNA follows: TGTGCCAGCAGCTTACTTGCGGGAGGGCCCCACGAGCAGTACTTC.

The chain uses TRBV18 and TRBJ1-2, with D perhaps TRBD1 (5 bases). The CDR3 runs 15 residues. V dropped 3 bases and J dropped 5 bases, with 16 bases sitting between them. The germline gives CDR1 KGHSH, CDR2 LQKENI. CDR3 nucleotide sequence: TGTGCCAGCTCACCGGCAAGGGGCCCAAAATATGGCTACACCTTC. Amino acids: CASSPARGPKYGYTF.

In this sample, this clone turned up once. The chain has TRBV2 and TRBJ2-3, with TRBD1 matching over 8 bases. The CDR3 sequence is 13 residues long. Germline assignment: CDR1 SNHLY and CDR2 FYNNEI. Trimming removed 11 bases from V and 1 base from J; junction bases left unmatched: 5. Here the CDR3 DNA reads TGTGCCGGACTGGACAGGGGCACAGATACGCAGTATTTT. Protein: CAGLDRGTDTQYF.

This chain uses TRBV2 with TRBJ2-5; the match to TRBD2 covers 14 bases. CDR3 length equals 18 residues. The germline CDR1 and CDR2 sequences are SNHLY and FYNNEI. The junction had 14 bases not matched to a gene; V was cut back by 6 bases and J by 5 bases. CDR3 region: CASSGEQGLAGAGETQYF. In nucleotides, the CDR3 is TGTGCCAGCAGCGGAGAGCAGGGACTAGCGGGGGCCGGGGAGACCCAGTACTTC.